The clone carrying this TCR beta chain showed up just once. Its antigen is still unknown. The data stem from a study of T-cell memory formation after mild COVID-19. CDR1 and CDR2 from the germline V gene are MNHNY and SVGAGI (reference sequence). The CDR3 extends over 16 amino acids. Trimming took 2 bases from V and 1 from J; bases not matched to a gene: 5. Constant-segment primers and 5'RACE yielded cDNA libraries for TCR alpha and TCR beta, each carrying sample barcodes and UMIs. TCRdb reprocessed the 5' RACE reads via MiXCR and lists one record per CDR3 protein. The top ten clones hold about 14% of a sample with 100,000 to 150,000 distinct CDR3 sequences, approximately 16% of them seen once. General study results and limits: CD4/CD8 balance characterized clones contracting day 15 to 85, and CD4+ skew characterized later expanders. Shrinking CD4+ clones were chiefly CM and EM; CD8+ ones were chiefly EMRA.

The chain is built from TRBV6-6 and TRBJ1-5; 7 bases are a match to TRBD1. The TCR sequence derives from an adult woman who had mild COVID-19 (a few samples of this study predate the infection). Cell type and time point are not known. Specimen: PBMCs or a T cell subset sorted from them (not recorded which). The CDR3 loop is CASSYPDRLSNQPQHF. As DNA, the CDR3 is TGTGCCAGCAGTTACCCGGACAGGTTAAGCAATCAGCCCCAGCATTTT.